These T cell receptor beta chains were read from a single sample in a study of vaccination and CD4 T cells after COVID-19. Antigen specificity for these receptors is unknown. MiXCR, applied by TCRdb to the PCR reads, yields one record per CDR3 protein. The sample includes 12,000 to 15,000 distinct CDR3 sequences, 25% to 30% seen only once; the top ten take around 7.9%. Material: CD4+ T cells from blood, cultured in vitro. Receptor source: a human donor who had recovered from COVID-19. Both conserved end residues are part of each CDR3. D genes are given only for firm matches. Size is stated for part of the rows, as once, few or many counts, or as a class when the clone is expanded.

TRBV29-1	NA	TRBJ1-1	NA	CSVEEAEAFF	TGCAGCGTTGAGGAGGCTGAAGCTTTCTTT
TRBV19	TRBD1	TRBJ2-2	NA	CAITSDRGGNTGELFF	TGTGCCATTACCTCGGACAGGGGGGGTAACACCGGGGAGCTGTTTTTT
TRBV5-1	TRBD2	TRBJ2-1	NA	CASSLRLAGYNEQFF	TGCGCCAGCAGCTTGAGGCTAGCGGGCTACAATGAGCAGTTCTTC
TRBV11-3	NA	TRBJ1-2	NA	CASSRQNYGYTF	TGTGCCAGCAGTCGACAGAACTATGGCTACACCTTC
TRBV6-5	NA	TRBJ1-5	few	CASSYSIQPQHF	TGTGCCAGCAGTTACTCGATCCAGCCCCAGCATTTT
TRBV18	TRBD1	TRBJ2-7	NA	CASSPTGVGREQYF	TGTGCCAGCTCACCGACAGGGGTCGGTCGCGAGCAGTACTTC
TRBV5-1	NA	TRBJ2-2	NA	CASSLDIPGELFF	TGCGCCAGCAGTCTAGACATCCCCGGGGAGCTGTTTTTT
TRBV5-4	NA	TRBJ2-7	NA	CASTSGGQAYEQYF	TGTGCCAGCACTTCAGGCGGGCAGGCTTACGAGCAGTACTTC
TRBV2	NA	TRBJ1-1	few	CASTTGLRFTEAFF	TGTGCCAGCACCACAGGGCTTAGGTTCACTGAAGCTTTCTTT
TRBV11-1	NA	TRBJ2-2	NA	CASSPGSGRGGTGELFF	TGTGCCAGCAGCCCAGGCTCGGGCAGGGGGGGAACCGGGGAGCTGTTTTTT
TRBV11-2	TRBD1	TRBJ2-5	NA	CASSWGTVKETQYF	TGTGCCAGCAGCTGGGGGACAGTCAAAGAGACCCAGTACTTC
TRBV6-1	NA	TRBJ1-2	few	CASSPRLDTAYGYTF	TGTGCCAGCAGTCCCCGATTGGACACGGCCTATGGCTACACCTTC
TRBV3-1	NA	TRBJ1-2	NA	CASSRLVGDNYGYTF	TGTGCCAGCAGCCGCCTGGTAGGGGATAACTATGGCTACACCTTC
TRBV27	NA	TRBJ2-6	NA	CASSSSQGSSGANVLTF	TGTGCCAGCAGTTCGTCCCAGGGAAGCTCTGGGGCCAACGTCCTGACTTTC